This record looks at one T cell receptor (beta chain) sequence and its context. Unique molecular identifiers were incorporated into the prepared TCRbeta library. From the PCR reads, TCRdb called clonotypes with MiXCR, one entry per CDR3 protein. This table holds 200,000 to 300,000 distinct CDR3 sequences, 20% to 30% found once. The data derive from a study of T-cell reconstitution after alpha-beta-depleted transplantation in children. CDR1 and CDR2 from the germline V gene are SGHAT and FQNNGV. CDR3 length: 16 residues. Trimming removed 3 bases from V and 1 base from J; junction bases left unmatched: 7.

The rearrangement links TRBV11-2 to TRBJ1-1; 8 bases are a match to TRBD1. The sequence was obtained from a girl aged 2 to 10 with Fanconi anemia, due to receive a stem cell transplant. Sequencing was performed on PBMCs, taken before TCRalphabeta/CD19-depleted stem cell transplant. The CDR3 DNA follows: TGTGCCAGCAGCTTGTGGGACAGGACAAAGAACACTGAAGCTTTCTTT. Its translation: CASSLWDRTKNTEAFF.